This T cell receptor (beta chain) was sequenced in a study of blood T cell repertoires in COVID-19. The wider study: In each case, the material was cDNA or gDNA derived from T cells, B-cell-depleted T cells, or PBMCs.

The assay was immunoSEQ multiplex PCR, and TCRdb's table has in-frame clones only and misses some. Of approximately 360,000 clones in the sample, around 87% were seen once. Residents of about two dozen US areas, aged roughly 18 to 89 years, made up the participants. Cohorts were assigned according to the clinical history that participants reported. V lost 0 bases, J lost 5 bases, and 3 bases stayed unmatched. The CDR3 runs 16 residues. Germline V gene lookup returns CDR1 SGHDN and CDR2 FVKESK. The origin of this receptor is a man between 35 and 55 years old in a cohort exposed to, infected with or recovered from COVID-19 (not recorded which). The sample consisted of PBMCs or T cells enriched from blood (not recorded which). The V call is TRBV14, the J call TRBJ2-2; TRBD2 agrees at 10 bases. The DNA of the CDR3 is TGTGCCAGCAGCCAAGAGCGACTAGCGGGTACCGGGGAGCTGTTTTTT. It encodes CASSQERLAGTGELFF.